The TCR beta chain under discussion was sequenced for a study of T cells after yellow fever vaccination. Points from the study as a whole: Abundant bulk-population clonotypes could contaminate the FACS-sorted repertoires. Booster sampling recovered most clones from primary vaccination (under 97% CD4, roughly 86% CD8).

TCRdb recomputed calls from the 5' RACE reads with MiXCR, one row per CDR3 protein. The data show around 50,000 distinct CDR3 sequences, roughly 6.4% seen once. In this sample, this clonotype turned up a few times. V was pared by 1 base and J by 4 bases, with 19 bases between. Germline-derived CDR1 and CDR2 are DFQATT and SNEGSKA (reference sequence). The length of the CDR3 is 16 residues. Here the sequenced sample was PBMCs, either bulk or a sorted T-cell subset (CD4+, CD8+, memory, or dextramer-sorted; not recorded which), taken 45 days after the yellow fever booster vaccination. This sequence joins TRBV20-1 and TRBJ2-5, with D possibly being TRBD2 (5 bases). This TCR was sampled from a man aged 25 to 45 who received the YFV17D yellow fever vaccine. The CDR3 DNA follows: TGCAGTGCTAGAGTTGGGCCGGGGTCCCACGTAGAGACCCAGTACTTC. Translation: CSARVGPGSHVETQYF.